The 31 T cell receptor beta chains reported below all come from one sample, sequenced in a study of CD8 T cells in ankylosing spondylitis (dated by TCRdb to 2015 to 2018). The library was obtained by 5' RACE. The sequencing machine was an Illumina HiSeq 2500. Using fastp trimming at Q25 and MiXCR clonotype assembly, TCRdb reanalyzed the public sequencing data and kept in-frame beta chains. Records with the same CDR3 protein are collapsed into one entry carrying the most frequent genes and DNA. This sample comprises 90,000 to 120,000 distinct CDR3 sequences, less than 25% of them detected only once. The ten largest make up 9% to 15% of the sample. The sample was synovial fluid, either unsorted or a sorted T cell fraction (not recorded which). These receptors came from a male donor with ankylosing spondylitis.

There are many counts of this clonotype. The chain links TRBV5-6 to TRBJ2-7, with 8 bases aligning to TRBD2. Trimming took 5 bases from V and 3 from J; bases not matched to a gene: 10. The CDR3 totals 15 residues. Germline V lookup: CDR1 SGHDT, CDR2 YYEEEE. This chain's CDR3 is CASSFLSGRGYEQYF. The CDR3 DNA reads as TGTGCCAGCAGTTTTTTAAGCGGGAGAGGCTACGAGCAGTACTTC.

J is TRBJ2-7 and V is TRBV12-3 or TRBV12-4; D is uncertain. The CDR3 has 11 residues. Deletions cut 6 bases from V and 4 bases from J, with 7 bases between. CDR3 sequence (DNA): TGTGCCAGCAGCTCCGGATACGAGCAGTACTTC. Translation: CASSSGYEQYF.

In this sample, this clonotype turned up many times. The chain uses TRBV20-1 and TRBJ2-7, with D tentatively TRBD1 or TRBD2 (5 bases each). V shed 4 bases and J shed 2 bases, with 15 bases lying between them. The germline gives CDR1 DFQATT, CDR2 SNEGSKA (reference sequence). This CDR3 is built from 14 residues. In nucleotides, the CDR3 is TGCAGTGCTAATCAAGGGACCCCGACCTACGAGCAGTACTTC. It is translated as CSANQGTPTYEQYF.

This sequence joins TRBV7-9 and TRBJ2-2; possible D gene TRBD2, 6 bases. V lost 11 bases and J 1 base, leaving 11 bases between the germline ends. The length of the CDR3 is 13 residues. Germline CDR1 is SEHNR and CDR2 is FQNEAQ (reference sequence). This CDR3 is CAHEEGNTGELFF. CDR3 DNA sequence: TGTGCCCACGAGGAGGGGAACACCGGGGAGCTGTTTTTT.

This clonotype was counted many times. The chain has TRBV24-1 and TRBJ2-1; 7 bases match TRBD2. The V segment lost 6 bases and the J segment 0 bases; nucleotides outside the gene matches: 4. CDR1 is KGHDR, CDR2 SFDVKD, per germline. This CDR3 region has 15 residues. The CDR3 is CATSSLAASYNEQFF. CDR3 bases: TGTGCCACCAGTTCTCTAGCGGCCTCCTACAATGAGCAGTTCTTC.

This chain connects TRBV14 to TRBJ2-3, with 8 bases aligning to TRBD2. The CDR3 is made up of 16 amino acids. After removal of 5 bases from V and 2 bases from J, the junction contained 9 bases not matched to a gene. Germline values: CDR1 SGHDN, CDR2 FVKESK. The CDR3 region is CASSFLTSGFTDTQYF. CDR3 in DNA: TGTGCCAGCAGCTTTCTCACTAGCGGATTCACAGATACGCAGTATTTT.

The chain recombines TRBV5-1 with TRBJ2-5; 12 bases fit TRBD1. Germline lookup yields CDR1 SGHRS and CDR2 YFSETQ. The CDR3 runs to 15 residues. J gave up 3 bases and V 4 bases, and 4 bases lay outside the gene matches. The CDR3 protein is CASSPGTGGKETQYF. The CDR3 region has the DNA TGCGCCAGCAGCCCCGGGACAGGGGGCAAAGAGACCCAGTACTTC. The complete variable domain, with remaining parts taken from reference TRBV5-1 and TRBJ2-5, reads KAGVTQTPRYLIKTRGQQVTLSCSPISGHRSVSWYQQTPGQGLQFLFEYFSETQRNKGNFPGRFSGRQFSNSRSEMNVSTLELGDSALYLCASSPGTGGKETQYFGPGTRLLVL.

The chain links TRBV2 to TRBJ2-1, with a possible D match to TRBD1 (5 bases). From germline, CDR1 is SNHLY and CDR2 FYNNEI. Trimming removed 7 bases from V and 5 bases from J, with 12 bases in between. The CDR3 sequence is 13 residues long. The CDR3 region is CASNKDRNNEQFF. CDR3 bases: TGTGCCAGCAACAAAGACAGAAACAATGAGCAGTTCTTC.

This CDR3 is CSARVGGTSGYEQYF. CDR3 nucleotides: TGCAGTGCTAGAGTGGGCGGGACTAGCGGGTACGAGCAGTACTTC. The chain couples TRBV20-1 to TRBJ2-7, with 12 bases that match TRBD2. CDR1 is DFQATT and CDR2 is SNEGSKA in the germline V gene (reference sequence). V gave up 1 base and J gave up 4 bases; unmatched junction bases: 5. This CDR3 is built from 15 residues.

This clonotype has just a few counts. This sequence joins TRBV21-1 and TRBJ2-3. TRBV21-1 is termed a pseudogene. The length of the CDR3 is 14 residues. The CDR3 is CASSKDSSTDTQYF. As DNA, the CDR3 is TGTGCCAGCAGCAAAGACAGCAGCACAGATACGCAGTATTTT.

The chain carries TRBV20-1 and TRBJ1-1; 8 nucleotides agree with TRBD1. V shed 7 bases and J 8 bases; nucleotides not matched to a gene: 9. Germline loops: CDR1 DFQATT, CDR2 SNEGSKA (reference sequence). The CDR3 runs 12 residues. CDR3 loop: CSVSRGLVEAFF. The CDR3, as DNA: TGCAGTGTCTCCAGGGGGCTAGTGGAAGCTTTCTTT.

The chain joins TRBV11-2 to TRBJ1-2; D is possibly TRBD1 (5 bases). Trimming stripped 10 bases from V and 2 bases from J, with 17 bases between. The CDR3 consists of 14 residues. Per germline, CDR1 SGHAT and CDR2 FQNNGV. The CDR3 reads CATSPAGRNYGYTF. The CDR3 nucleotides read TGTGCCACCTCCCCGGCAGGGCGGAACTATGGCTACACCTTC.

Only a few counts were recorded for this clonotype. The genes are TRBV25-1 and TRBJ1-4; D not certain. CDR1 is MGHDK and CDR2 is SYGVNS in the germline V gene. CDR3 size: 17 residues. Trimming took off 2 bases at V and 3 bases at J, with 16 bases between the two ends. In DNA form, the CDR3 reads TGTGCCAGCAGTGAAAGGGCCTCTCGAGAGGCTAATGAAAAACTGTTTTTT. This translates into CASSERASREANEKLFF. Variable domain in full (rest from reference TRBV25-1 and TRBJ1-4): EADIYQTPRYLVIGTGKKITLECSQTMGHDKMYWYQQDPGMELHLIHYSYGVNSTEKGDLSSESTVSRIRTEHFPLTLESARPSHTSQYLCASSERASREANEKLFFGSGTQLSVL.

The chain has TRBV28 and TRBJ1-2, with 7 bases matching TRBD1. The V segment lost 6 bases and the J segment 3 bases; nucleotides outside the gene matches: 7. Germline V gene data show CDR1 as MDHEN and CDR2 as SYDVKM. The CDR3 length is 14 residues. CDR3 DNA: TGTGCCAGCAGCCCAAACAGGGGTCACTATGGCTACACCTTC. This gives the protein CASSPNRGHYGYTF.

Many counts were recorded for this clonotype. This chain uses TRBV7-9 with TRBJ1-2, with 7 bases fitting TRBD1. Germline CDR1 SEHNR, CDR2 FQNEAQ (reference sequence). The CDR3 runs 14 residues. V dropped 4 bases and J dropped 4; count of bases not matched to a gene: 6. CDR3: CASSSTGTSYGYTF. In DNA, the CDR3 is TGTGCCAGCAGCTCGACAGGGACTAGCTATGGCTACACCTTC.

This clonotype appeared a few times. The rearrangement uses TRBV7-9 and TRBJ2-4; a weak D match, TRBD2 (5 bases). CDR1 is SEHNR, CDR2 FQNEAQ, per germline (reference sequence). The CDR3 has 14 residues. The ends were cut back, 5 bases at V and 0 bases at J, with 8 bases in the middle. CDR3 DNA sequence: TGTGCCAGCAGCGAGGGCGGAGCCAAAAACATTCAGTACTTC. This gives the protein CASSEGGAKNIQYF.

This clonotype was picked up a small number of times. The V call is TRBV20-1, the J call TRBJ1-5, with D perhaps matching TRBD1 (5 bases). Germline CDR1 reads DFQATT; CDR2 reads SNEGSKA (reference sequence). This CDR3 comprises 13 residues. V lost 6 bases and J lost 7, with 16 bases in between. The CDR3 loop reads CSAQGTAEQPQHF. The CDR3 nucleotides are TGCAGTGCGCAGGGAACAGCGGAGCAGCCCCAGCATTTT.

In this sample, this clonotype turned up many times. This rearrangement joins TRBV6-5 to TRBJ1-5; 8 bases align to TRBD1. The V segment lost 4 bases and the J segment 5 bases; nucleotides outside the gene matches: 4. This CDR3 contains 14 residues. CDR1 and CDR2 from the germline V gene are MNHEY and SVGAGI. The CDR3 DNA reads TGTGCCAGCAGTTTATCAGGGGGCCATCAGCCCCAGCATTTT. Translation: CASSLSGGHQPQHF.

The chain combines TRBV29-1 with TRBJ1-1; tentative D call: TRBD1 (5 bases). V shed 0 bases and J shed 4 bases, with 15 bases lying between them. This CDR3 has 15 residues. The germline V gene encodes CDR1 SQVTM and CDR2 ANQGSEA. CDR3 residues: CSVEETWGGRTEAFF. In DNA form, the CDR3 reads TGCAGCGTTGAAGAAACTTGGGGGGGTCGCACTGAAGCTTTCTTT.

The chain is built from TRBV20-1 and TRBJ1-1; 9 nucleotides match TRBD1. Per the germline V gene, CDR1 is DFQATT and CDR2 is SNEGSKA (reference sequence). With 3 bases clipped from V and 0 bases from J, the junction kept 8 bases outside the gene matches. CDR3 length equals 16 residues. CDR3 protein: CSASWTGERVNTEAFF. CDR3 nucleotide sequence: TGCAGTGCTAGCTGGACAGGGGAAAGGGTGAACACTGAAGCTTTCTTT.

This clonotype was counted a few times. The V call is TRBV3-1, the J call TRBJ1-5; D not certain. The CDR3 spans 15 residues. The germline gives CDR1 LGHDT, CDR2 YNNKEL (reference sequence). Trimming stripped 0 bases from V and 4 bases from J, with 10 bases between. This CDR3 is CASSQDLTVNQPQHF. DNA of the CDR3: TGTGCCAGCAGCCAAGATCTCACAGTTAATCAGCCCCAGCATTTT.

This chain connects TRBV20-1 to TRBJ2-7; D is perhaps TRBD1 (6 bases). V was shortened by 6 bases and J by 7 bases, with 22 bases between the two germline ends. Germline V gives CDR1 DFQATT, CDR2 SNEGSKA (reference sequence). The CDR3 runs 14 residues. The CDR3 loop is CSALGGSLGKEQYV. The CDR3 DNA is TGCAGTGCCCTAGGGGGTAGCTTAGGCAAAGAGCAGTACGTC.

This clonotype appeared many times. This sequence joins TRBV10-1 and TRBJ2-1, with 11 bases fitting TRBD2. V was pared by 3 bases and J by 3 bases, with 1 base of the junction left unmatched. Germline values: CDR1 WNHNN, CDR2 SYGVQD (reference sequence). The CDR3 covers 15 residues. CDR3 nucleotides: TGCGCCAGCAGTGACGGACTAGCGGGCTACAATGAGCAGTTCTTC. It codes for CASSDGLAGYNEQFF.

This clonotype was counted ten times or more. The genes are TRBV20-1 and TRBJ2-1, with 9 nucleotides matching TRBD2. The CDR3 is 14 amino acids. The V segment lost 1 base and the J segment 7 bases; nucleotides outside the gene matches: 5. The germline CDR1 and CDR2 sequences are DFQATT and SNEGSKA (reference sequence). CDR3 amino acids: CSARGAGGRNEQFF. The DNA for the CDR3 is TGCAGTGCTAGAGGGGCGGGAGGGAGGAATGAGCAGTTCTTC.

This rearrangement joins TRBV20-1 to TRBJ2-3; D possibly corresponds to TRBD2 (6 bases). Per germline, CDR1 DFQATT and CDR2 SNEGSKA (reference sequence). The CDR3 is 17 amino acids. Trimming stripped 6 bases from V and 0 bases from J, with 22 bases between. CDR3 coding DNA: TGCAGTGCCTCTTTTCGGGCGGGATCGTTTAGCACAGATACGCAGTATTTT. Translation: CSASFRAGSFSTDTQYF.

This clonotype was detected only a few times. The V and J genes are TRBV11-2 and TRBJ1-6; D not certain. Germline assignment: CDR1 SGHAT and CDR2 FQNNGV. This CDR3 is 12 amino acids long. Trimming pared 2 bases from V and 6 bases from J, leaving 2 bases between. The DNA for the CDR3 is TGTGCCAGCAGCTTACTTAATTCACCCCTCCACTTT. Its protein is CASSLLNSPLHF.

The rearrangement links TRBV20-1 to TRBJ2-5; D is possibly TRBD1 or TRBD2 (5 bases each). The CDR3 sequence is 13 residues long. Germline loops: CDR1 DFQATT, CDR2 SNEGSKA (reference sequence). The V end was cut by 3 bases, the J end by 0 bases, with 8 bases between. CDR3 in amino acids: CSASGAYQETQYF. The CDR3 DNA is TGCAGTGCTAGCGGGGCTTACCAAGAGACCCAGTACTTC.

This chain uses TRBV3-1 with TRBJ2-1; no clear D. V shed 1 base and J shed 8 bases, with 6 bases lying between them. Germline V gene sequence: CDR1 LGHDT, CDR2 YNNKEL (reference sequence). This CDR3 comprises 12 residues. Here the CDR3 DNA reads TGTGCCAGCAGCCAAGCGGTTTATGAGCAGTTCTTC. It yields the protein CASSQAVYEQFF.

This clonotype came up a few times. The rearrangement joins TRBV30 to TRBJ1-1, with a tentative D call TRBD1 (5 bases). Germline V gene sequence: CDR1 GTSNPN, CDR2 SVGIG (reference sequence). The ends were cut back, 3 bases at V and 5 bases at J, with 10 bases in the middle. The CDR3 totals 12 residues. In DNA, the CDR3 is TGTGCCTGGAGGATCAGGGTGACTGAAGCTTTCTTT. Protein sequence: CAWRIRVTEAFF.

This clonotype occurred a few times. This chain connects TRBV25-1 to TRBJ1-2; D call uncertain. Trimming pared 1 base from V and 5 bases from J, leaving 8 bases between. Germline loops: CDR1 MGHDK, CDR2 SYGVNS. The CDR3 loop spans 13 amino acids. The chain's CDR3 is CASSEFVEYGYTF. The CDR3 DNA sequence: TGTGCCAGCAGTGAATTCGTTGAGTATGGCTACACCTTC.

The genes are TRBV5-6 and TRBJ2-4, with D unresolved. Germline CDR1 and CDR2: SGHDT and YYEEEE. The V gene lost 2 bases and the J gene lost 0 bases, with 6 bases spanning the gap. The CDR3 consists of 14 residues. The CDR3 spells CASSFKQAKNIQYF. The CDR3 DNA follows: TGTGCCAGCAGCTTTAAACAAGCCAAAAACATTCAGTACTTC. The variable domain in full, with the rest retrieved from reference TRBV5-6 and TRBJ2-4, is DAGVTQSPTHLIKTRGQQVTLRCSPKSGHDTVSWYQQALGQGPQFIFQYYEEEERQRGNFPDRFSGHQFPNYSSELNVNALLLGDSALYLCASSFKQAKNIQYFGAGTRLSVL.